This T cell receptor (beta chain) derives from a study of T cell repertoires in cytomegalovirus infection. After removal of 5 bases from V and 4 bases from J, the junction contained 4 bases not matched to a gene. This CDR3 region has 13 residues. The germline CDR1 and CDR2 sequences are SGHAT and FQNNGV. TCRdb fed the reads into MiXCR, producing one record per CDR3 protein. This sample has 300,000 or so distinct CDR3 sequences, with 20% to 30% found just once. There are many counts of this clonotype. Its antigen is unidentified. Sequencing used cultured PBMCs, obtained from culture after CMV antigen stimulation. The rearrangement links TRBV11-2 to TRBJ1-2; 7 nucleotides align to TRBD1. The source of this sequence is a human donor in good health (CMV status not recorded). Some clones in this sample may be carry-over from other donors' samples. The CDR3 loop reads CASSRGQSYGYTF. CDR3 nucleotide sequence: TGTGCCAGCAGCCGGGGACAGAGCTATGGCTACACCTTC.